The 18 T cell receptor beta chains presented below share a single source sample, sequenced in a study of OX40 agonist ivuxolimab in advanced cancers. Produced via immunoSEQ multiplex PCR; TCRdb's table is partial and in-frame only. Seen here are 55,000 to 65,000 clones, 84% observed once, and the top ten hold roughly 1.9%. Sequencing was performed on CD4+ or CD8+ T cells sorted from blood, taken in a trial of the OX40 agonist ivuxolimab. All receptors derive from an adult with an advanced solid tumor such as melanoma, head and neck, liver or kidney cancer.

The genes are TRBV2 and TRBJ2-3; D not resolved. The CDR3 totals 14 residues. Trimming removed 9 bases at V and 0 bases at J, with 13 bases between. Looked up from germline, CDR1 is SNHLY and CDR2 is FYNNEI. The CDR3 is CASSLAWSTDTQYF. For the CDR3, the DNA is TGTGCCAGTTCCCTGGCGTGGAGCACAGATACGCAGTATTTT.

This clone has only one observation. The chain links TRBV27 to TRBJ2-6, with TRBD1 matching over 8 bases. The CDR3 sequence is 16 residues long. Germline V gives CDR1 MNHEY, CDR2 SMNVEV (reference sequence). The V segment lost 6 bases and the J segment 0 bases; nucleotides outside the gene matches: 4. CDR3 loop: CASRGRGPSGANVLTF. The CDR3 coding sequence is TGTGCCAGCAGGGGCAGGGGGCCCTCTGGGGCCAACGTCCTGACTTTC.

This chain uses TRBV11-2 with TRBJ2-5; D not certain. This CDR3 comprises 12 residues. The germline CDR1 and CDR2 sequences are SGHAT and FQNNGV. V lost 1 base to trimming and J lost 5 bases, with 5 bases between them. The CDR3 region has the DNA TGTGCCAGCAGCTTAGGGTCCGAGACCCAGTACTTC. Encoded protein: CASSLGSETQYF.

This chain links TRBV4-1 with TRBJ2-3; D gene ambiguous. Germline V lookup: CDR1 MGHRA, CDR2 YSYEKL. This CDR3 spans 13 amino acids. Trimming shortened V by 4 bases and J by 3 bases, and 8 bases separated the two germline ends. This chain's CDR3 is CASSLRLTDTQYF. The CDR3 DNA sequence: TGCGCCAGCAGCCTAAGACTGACAGATACGCAGTATTTT.

The chain uses TRBV30 and TRBJ2-7, with 9 positions matching TRBD1. V shed 4 bases, J shed 5 bases, and the junction held 6 bases outside the gene matches. The germline V gene has CDR1 GTSNPN and CDR2 SVGIG (reference sequence). CDR3 length: 13 residues. The CDR3 loop reads CAWNRGLMNEQYF. CDR3 nucleotide sequence: TGTGCCTGGAACAGGGGGCTTATGAACGAGCAGTACTTC.

Here the CDR3 DNA reads TGTGCCATCAAAGGGACAGACCACAATGAGCAGTTCTTC. Translating gives CAIKGTDHNEQFF. The chain joins TRBV10-3 to TRBJ2-1; 7 nucleotides agree with TRBD1. Germline CDR1 reads ENHRY; CDR2 reads SYGVKD. This CDR3 has 13 amino acids. V trimming: 7 bases; J trimming: 5 bases; junction bases outside the gene matches: 5.

The V gene is TRBV5-1, the J gene TRBJ2-5, with unresolved D. CDR3 length equals 14 residues. Germline CDR1 is SGHRS and CDR2 is YFSETQ. Trimming took off 4 bases at V and 3 bases at J, with 13 bases between the two ends. The CDR3 sequence: CASSPGGTEETQYF. DNA of the CDR3: TGCGCCAGCAGCCCTGGTGGTACTGAAGAGACCCAGTACTTC.

V is TRBV9 and J is TRBJ1-4; unclear D gene. CDR1 and CDR2 (germline): SGDLS, YYNGEE. CDR3 length equals 13 residues. Trimming cost V 2 bases and J 7 bases, with 9 bases left between them. CDR3 sequence: CASSVLPAEKLFF. The CDR3, as DNA: TGTGCCAGCAGCGTCTTGCCGGCTGAAAAACTGTTTTTT.

V usage is TRBV29-1 and J usage is TRBJ2-3; the match to TRBD2 covers 10 bases. This CDR3 spans 16 amino acids. Trimming at V came to 4 bases and at J to 2 bases, leaving 9 bases not matched to a gene. Per the germline V gene, CDR1 is SQVTM and CDR2 is ANQGSEA. CDR3 sequence reads: CSVGASGSDVTDTQYF. For the CDR3, the DNA is TGCAGCGTTGGAGCTAGCGGGAGCGATGTCACAGATACGCAGTATTTT.

V and J are TRBV19 and TRBJ1-1, with a possible D match to TRBD1 (6 bases). CDR1 and CDR2 (germline): LNHDA, SQIVND (reference sequence). This CDR3 is 14 amino acids long. CDR3: CATGVEGGNTEAFF. The CDR3 region has the DNA TGTGCTACGGGCGTAGAAGGGGGGAACACTGAAGCTTTCTTT.

The CDR3 nucleotides are TGTGCCAGTAGTAGGGGACGGGGGGAATACAATGAGCAGTTCTTC. Protein sequence: CASSRGRGEYNEQFF. The rearrangement links TRBV19 to TRBJ2-1, with TRBD2 identical over 7 bases. There are 15 residues in the CDR3. Unmatched junction bases numbered 7, after V lost 4 bases and J lost 4 bases. Germline CDR1 LNHDA, CDR2 SQIVND (reference sequence).

This clone appeared a single time. The V and J genes are TRBV18 and TRBJ1-5; D unresolved. Trimming shortened V by 4 bases and J by 3 bases, and 16 bases separated the two germline ends. The germline CDR1 and CDR2 sequences are KGHSH and LQKENI. This CDR3 is built from 16 residues. The CDR3 sequence is CASSLTSSVNNQPQHF. As DNA, the CDR3 is TGTGCCAGCTCACTGACCTCCAGTGTTAACAATCAGCCCCAGCATTTT.

The chain uses TRBV6-1 and TRBJ2-7; D is uncertain. Trimming took 3 bases from V and 0 from J, leaving 9 bases between them. The CDR3 consists of 14 residues. Germline lookup yields CDR1 MNHNS and CDR2 SASEGT. CDR3 residues: CASSEDVRSYEQYF. Written as DNA, the CDR3 is TGTGCCAGCAGTGAGGACGTACGCTCCTACGAGCAGTACTTC.

This chain connects TRBV7-2 to TRBJ2-1; 8 positions agree with TRBD2. J was trimmed by 6 bases and V by 5 bases; bases with no gene match: 9. The CDR3 is 15 residues long. Looked up from germline, CDR1 is SGHTA and CDR2 is FQGNSA. The CDR3 here is CASSELAVSLNEQFF. DNA of the CDR3: TGTGCCAGCAGCGAACTAGCGGTGTCCCTCAATGAGCAGTTCTTC. Supplemented by reference TRBV7-2 and TRBJ2-1, the full variable domain reads GAGVSQSPSNKVTEKGKDVELRCDPISGHTALYWYRQSLGQGLEFLIYFQGNSAPDKSGLPSDRFSAERTGGSVSTLTIQRTQQEDSAVYLCASSELAVSLNEQFFGPGTRLTVL.

This sequence joins TRBV27 and TRBJ2-5; no definite D call. Trimming shortened V by 6 bases and J by 4 bases, and 6 bases separated the two germline ends. Germline CDR1 is MNHEY and CDR2 is SMNVEV (reference sequence). This CDR3 spans 11 amino acids. The CDR3 coding sequence is TGTGCCAGCAGCCCCCGAGAGACCCAGTACTTC. Its translation is CASSPRETQYF.

The V gene is TRBV19, the J gene TRBJ2-2; 8 bases are shared with TRBD1. In germline, CDR1 is LNHDA, CDR2 SQIVND (reference sequence). The length of the CDR3 is 15 residues. V dropped 4 bases and J dropped 6; count of bases not matched to a gene: 7. The CDR3 nucleotides read TGTGCCAGTAGTACTGGACAGGGAAGTCCCGGGGAGCTGTTTTTT. Residues: CASSTGQGSPGELFF.

V gene TRBV6-5 combines with J gene TRBJ1-1, with unresolved D. CDR1 and CDR2 (germline): MNHEY, SVGAGI. Trimming cost V 6 bases and J 1 base, with 6 bases left between them. The CDR3 spans 12 residues. This CDR3 reads CASSRQNTEAFF. The DNA of the CDR3 is TGTGCCAGCAGCAGACAGAACACTGAAGCTTTCTTT.

A few counts support this clone. The chain uses TRBV28 and TRBJ1-5, with 10 bases matching TRBD1. Per germline, CDR1 MDHEN and CDR2 SYDVKM. The junction had 4 bases not matched to a gene; V was cut back by 4 bases and J by 4 bases. This CDR3 is built from 15 residues. The CDR3 nucleotides read TGTGCCAGCAGTTCGACAGGGGGCCGAAATCAGCCCCAGCATTTT. Protein: CASSSTGGRNQPQHF.